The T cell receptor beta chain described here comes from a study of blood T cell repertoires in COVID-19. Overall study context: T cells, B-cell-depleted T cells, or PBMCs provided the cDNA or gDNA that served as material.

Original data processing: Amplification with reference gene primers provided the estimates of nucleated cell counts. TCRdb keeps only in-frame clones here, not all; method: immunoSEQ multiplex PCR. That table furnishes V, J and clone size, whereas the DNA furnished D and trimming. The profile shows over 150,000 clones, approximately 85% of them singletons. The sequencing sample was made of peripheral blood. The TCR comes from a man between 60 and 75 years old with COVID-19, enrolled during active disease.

DNA of the CDR3: TGTGCCAGCAGCCAACCACAGGGAGCCGGAGCTTTCTTT. Translated: CASSQPQGAGAFF. The rearrangement links TRBV4-2 to TRBJ1-1; D is perhaps TRBD1 (6 bases). The germline CDR1 and CDR2 sequences are LGHNA and YNFKEQ. The CDR3 loop spans 13 amino acids. V was clipped by 2 bases and J by 10 bases, with 14 bases between them.